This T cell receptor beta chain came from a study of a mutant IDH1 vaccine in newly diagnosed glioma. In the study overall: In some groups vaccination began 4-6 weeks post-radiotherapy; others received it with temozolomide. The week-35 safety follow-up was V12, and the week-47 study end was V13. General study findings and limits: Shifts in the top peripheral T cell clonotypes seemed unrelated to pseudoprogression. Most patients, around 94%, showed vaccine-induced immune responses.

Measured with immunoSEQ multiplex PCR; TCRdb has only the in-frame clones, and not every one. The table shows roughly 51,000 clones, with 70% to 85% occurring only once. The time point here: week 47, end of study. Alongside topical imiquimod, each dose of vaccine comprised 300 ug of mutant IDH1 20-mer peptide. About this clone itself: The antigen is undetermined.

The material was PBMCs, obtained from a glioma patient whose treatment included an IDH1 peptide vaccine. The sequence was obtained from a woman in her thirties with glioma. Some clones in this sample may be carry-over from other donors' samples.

The CDR3 sequence is CASRSTAFNEKLFF. DNA for the CDR3: TGTGCCAGCAGATCGACAGCCTTTAATGAAAAACTGTTTTTT. The V and J genes are TRBV6-5 and TRBJ1-4; maybe TRBD1 (5 bases). The CDR3 covers 14 residues. The V gene lost 6 bases and the J gene lost 4 bases, with 12 bases spanning the gap. CDR1 and CDR2 (germline): MNHEY, SVGAGI.